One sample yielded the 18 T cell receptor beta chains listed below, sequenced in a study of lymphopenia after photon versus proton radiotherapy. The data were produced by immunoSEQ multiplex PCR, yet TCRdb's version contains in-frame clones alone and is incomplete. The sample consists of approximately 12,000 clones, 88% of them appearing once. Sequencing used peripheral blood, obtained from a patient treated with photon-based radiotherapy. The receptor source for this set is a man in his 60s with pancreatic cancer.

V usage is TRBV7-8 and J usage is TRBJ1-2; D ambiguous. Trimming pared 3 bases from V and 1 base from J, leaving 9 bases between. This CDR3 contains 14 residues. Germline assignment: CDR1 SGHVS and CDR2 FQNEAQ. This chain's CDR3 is CASSLVKFNYGYTF. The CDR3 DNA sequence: TGTGCCAGCAGCTTGGTCAAGTTTAACTATGGCTACACCTTC.

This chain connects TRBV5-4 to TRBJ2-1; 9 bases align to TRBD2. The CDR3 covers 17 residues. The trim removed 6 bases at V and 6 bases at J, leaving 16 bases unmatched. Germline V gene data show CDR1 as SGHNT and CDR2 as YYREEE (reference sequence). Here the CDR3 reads CASIGGIGTSKANEQFF. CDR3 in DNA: TGTGCCAGCATCGGTGGAATCGGGACTAGCAAGGCCAATGAGCAGTTCTTC.

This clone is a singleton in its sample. The CDR3 bases are TGTGCCAGCAGTACCCGGGGCACAGATACGCAGTATTTT. As protein: CASSTRGTDTQYF. The chain employs TRBV27 and TRBJ2-3; D remains ambiguous. V was pared by 5 bases and J by 1 base, with 7 bases between. Germline-derived CDR1 and CDR2 are MNHEY and SMNVEV (reference sequence). CDR3 length: 13 amino acids.

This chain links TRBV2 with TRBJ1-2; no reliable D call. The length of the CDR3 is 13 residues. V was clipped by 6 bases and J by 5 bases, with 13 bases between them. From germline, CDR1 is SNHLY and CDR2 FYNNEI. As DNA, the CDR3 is TGTGCCAGCAGATCGGATACCGAATATGGCTACACCTTC. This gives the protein CASRSDTEYGYTF.

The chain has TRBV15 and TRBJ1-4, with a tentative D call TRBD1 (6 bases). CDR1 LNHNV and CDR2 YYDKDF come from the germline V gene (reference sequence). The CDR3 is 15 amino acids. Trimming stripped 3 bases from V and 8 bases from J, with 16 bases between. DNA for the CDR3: TGTGCCACCAGCAGCTTACTAAGGGGGATCGAAAAACTGTTTTTT. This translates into CATSSLLRGIEKLFF.

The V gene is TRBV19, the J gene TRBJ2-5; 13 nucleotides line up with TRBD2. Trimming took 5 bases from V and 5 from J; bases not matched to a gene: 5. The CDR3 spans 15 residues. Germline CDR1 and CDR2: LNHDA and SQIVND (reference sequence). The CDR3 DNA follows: TGTGCCAGTAGTCCCCAGGGACTAGCGGGGGAGACCCAGTACTTC. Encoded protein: CASSPQGLAGETQYF.

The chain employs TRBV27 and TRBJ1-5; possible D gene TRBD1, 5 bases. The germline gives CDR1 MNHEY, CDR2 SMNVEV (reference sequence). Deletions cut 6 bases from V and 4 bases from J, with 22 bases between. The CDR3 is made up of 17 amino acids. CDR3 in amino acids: CASRSTGAYSGNQPQHF. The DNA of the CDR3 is TGTGCCAGCAGGTCAACCGGGGCCTATTCGGGAAATCAGCCCCAGCATTTT.

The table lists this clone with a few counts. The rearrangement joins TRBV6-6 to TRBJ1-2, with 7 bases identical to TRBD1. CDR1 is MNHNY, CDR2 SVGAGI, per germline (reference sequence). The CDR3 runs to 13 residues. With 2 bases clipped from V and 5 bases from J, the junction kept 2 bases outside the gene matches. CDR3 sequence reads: CASSYGTDYGYTF. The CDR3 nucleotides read TGTGCCAGCAGTTACGGGACAGATTATGGCTACACCTTC.

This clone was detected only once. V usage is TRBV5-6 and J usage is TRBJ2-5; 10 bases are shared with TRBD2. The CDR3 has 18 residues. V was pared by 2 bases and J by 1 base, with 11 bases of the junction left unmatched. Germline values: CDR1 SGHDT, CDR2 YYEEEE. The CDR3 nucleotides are TGTGCCAGCAGCTTTTATGGCGCTAGCGGGGGCCTCCAAGAGACCCAGTACTTC. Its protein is CASSFYGASGGLQETQYF.

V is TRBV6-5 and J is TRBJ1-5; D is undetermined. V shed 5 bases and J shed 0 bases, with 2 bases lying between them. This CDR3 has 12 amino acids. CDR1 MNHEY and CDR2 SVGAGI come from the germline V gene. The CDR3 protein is CASSNSNQPQHF. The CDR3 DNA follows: TGTGCCAGCAGTAATAGCAATCAGCCCCAGCATTTT.

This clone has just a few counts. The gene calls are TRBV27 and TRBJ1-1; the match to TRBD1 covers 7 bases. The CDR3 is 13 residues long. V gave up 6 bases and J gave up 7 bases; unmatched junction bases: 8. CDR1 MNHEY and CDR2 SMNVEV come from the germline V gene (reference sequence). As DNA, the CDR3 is TGTGCCAGCAGCCGCGGACAGGAGTTTGAAGCTTTCTTT. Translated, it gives CASSRGQEFEAFF.

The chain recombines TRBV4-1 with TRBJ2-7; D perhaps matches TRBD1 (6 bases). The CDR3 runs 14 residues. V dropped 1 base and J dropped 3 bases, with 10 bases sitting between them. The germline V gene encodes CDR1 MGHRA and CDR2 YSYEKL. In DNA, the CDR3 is TGCGCCAGCAGCCAAGTCAGGGGTCTCTACGAGCAGTACTTC. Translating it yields CASSQVRGLYEQYF.

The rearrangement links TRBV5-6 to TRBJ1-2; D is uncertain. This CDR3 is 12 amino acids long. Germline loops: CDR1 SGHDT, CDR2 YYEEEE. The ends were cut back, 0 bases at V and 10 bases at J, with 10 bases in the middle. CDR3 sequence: CASSLGTGDYTF. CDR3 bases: TGTGCCAGCAGCTTGGGGACTGGAGACTACACCTTC.

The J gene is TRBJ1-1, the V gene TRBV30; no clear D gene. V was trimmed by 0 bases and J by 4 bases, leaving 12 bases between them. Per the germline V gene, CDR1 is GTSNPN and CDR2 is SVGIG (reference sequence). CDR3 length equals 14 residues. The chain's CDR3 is CAWSVSHVSTEAFF. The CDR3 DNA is TGTGCCTGGAGTGTAAGTCACGTTAGCACTGAAGCTTTCTTT.

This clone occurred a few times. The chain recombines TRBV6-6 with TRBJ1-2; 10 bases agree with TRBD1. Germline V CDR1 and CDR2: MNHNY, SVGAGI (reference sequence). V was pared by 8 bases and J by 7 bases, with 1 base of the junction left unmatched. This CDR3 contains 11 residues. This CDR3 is CASGQGGGYTF. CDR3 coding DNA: TGTGCCAGCGGACAGGGGGGTGGCTACACCTTC.

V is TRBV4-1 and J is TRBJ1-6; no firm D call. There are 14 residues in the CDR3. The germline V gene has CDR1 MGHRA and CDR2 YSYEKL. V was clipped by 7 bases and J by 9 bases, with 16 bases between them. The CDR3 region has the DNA TGCGCCAGCACCCTTTGGCCCTCTAGTTCACCCCTCCACTTT. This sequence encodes CASTLWPSSSPLHF.

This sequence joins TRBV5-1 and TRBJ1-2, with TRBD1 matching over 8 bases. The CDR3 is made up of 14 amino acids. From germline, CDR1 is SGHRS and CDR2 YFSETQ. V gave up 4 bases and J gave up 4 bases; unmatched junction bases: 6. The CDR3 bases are TGCGCCAGCAGCCTACAGGGGGAGAGCTATGGCTACACCTTC. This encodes CASSLQGESYGYTF.

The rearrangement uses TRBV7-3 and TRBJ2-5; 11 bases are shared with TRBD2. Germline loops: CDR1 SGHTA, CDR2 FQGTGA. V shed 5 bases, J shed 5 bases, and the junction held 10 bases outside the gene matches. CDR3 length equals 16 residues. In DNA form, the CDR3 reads TGTGCCAGCAGCCCACGAAGACTAGCGGGGCGGGAGACCCAGTACTTC. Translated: CASSPRRLAGRETQYF.